These 15 T cell receptor beta chains share one sample of origin, sequenced in a study of cytomegalovirus exposure and HLA in healthy donors. The PCR employed 60 Vbeta primers together with 13 Jbeta primers. Profiling relied on immunoSEQ multiplex PCR, and the TCRdb table lists in-frame clones only, not all of them. Of around 200,000 clones listed, more than 65% were seen once; the top ten hold approximately 3.8%. The sample was PBMCs. The source is a man aged 45-60 years in good health and CMV-seronegative.

This rearrangement joins TRBV7-2 to TRBJ2-5; 9 positions match TRBD1. Germline-derived CDR1 and CDR2 are SGHTA and FQGNSA. Losses at the gene ends were 4 bases for V and 5 bases for J; bases not matched to a gene: 5. The CDR3 is 14 residues long. The CDR3 sequence is CASSYTGGAETQYF. DNA for the CDR3: TGTGCCAGCAGCTATACAGGGGGCGCGGAGACCCAGTACTTC.

This clone occurred once. V is TRBV4-1 and J is TRBJ2-7, with 10 nucleotides matching TRBD1. Trimming cost V 4 bases and J 4 bases; bases outside gene matches: 4. CDR1 is MGHRA, CDR2 YSYEKL, per germline. This CDR3 region has 14 residues. DNA of the CDR3: TGCGCCAGCAGCCTCGGACAGGGGGTATACGAGCAGTACTTC. This sequence encodes CASSLGQGVYEQYF.

The rearrangement uses TRBV18 and TRBJ2-7; TRBD2 matches at 11 bases. Germline V CDR1 and CDR2: KGHSH, LQKENI. The length of the CDR3 is 16 residues. Trimming at V came to 4 bases and at J to 3 bases, leaving 8 bases not matched to a gene. The CDR3 sequence: CASSQLAGTSGYEQYF. The CDR3 coding sequence is TGTGCCAGCTCACAACTGGCGGGGACTAGCGGCTACGAGCAGTACTTC.

The CDR3, as DNA: TGTGCCAGCAGCTTAGTAGGGAGCAGACGAAACACCATATATTTT. This sequence encodes CASSLVGSRRNTIYF. This rearrangement joins TRBV11-2 to TRBJ1-3; D unclear. There are 15 residues in the CDR3. Germline CDR1 is SGHAT and CDR2 is FQNNGV. Deletions cut 1 base from V and 5 bases from J, with 12 bases between.

This chain joins TRBV18 and TRBJ2-3, with D unclear. V was shortened by 3 bases and J by 2 bases, with 6 bases between the two germline ends. The CDR3 covers 13 residues. Germline V CDR1 and CDR2: KGHSH, LQKENI. The DNA for the CDR3 is TGTGCCAGCTCACCCCCCTTCACAGATACGCAGTATTTT. Its translation: CASSPPFTDTQYF. Full variable domain (missing parts from reference TRBV18 and TRBJ2-3): NAGVMQNPRHLVRRRGQEARLRCSPMKGHSHVYWYRQLPEEGLKFMVYLQKENIIDESGMPKERFSAEFPKEGPSILRIQQVVRGDSAAYFCASSPPFTDTQYFGPGTRLTVL.

This chain connects TRBV7-2 to TRBJ2-5; a weak D match, TRBD2 (6 bases). The V end lost 4 bases, the J end lost 7 bases, and 19 bases lay between the germline ends. The CDR3 totals 15 residues. The germline CDR1 and CDR2 sequences are SGHTA and FQGNSA. The CDR3: CASSSTYGTGGTQYF. DNA for the CDR3: TGTGCCAGCAGCTCAACTTACGGGACCGGGGGGACCCAGTACTTC.

The chain uses TRBV6-1 and TRBJ1-1; D possibly corresponds to TRBD1 (5 bases). The CDR3 loop spans 15 amino acids. V was clipped by 6 bases and J by 0 bases, with 14 bases between them. CDR1 MNHNS and CDR2 SASEGT come from the germline V gene. The CDR3 region is CASRREGVMNTEAFF. For the CDR3, the DNA is TGTGCCAGCAGGCGCGAAGGGGTAATGAACACTGAAGCTTTCTTT.

For this clone: Different DNA sequences within this sample yield the same CDR3. This chain joins TRBV7-8 and TRBJ2-1, with D hard to call. Germline loops: CDR1 SGHVS, CDR2 FQNEAQ. The length of the CDR3 is 12 residues. Trimming cost V 2 bases and J 4 bases, with 3 bases left between them. The CDR3 loop reads CASSLQYNEQFF. The CDR3 region has the DNA TGTGCCAGCAGCTTACAGTACAATGAGCAGTTCTTC.

The CDR3 protein is CASSPGTNYGELFF. The CDR3 coding sequence is TGTGCCAGCAGTCCCGGGACAAACTATGGGGAGCTGTTTTTT. The J gene is TRBJ2-2, the V gene TRBV11-3, with a weak D call TRBD1 (6 bases). CDR3 length equals 14 residues. The germline gives CDR1 SGHNT, CDR2 YENEEA. The V gene lost 6 bases and the J gene lost 8 bases, with 16 bases spanning the gap. The whole variable domain, filled in from reference TRBV11-3 and TRBJ2-2, reads EAGVVQSPRYKIIEKKQPVAFWCNPISGHNTLYWYLQNLGQGPELLIRYENEEAVDDSQLPKDRFSAERLKGVDSTLKIQPAELGDSAVYLCASSPGTNYGELFFGEGSRLTVL.

A remark on this clone: Its ends do not fully match the called genes, so a read error is possible. The J gene is TRBJ1-5, the V gene TRBV7-9; 10 bases are a match to TRBD1. Germline V CDR1 and CDR2: SEHNR, FQNEAQ (reference sequence). There are 17 residues in the CDR3. CDR3 protein: CSSRIVPGQGFGQPQHF. CDR3 sequence (DNA): TGTTCCAGCAGAATAGTCCCGGGACAGGGGTTTGGGCAGCCCCAGCATTTT.

This chain links TRBV18 with TRBJ1-1; D may be TRBD1 (6 bases). With 6 bases removed from V and 0 bases from J, the gap between germline ends came to 14 bases. The CDR3 spans 15 residues. Germline loops: CDR1 KGHSH, CDR2 LQKENI. The CDR3 DNA reads TGTGCCAGCTCGGGAAGGACAGACATGAACACTGAAGCTTTCTTT. Its translation is CASSGRTDMNTEAFF.

V is TRBV5-6 and J is TRBJ1-1, with D possibly TRBD1 on 6 matching bases. V was pared by 6 bases and J by 0 bases, with 21 bases between. Germline-derived CDR1 and CDR2 are SGHDT and YYEEEE. The CDR3 has 17 amino acids. In nucleotides, the CDR3 is TGTGCCAGCACCATGACGGCAGGGGCTCGCGTGAACACTGAAGCTTTCTTT. Residues: CASTMTAGARVNTEAFF. Supplemented by reference TRBV5-6 and TRBJ1-1, the full variable domain reads DAGVTQSPTHLIKTRGQQVTLRCSPKSGHDTVSWYQQALGQGPQFIFQYYEEEERQRGNFPDRFSGHQFPNYSSELNVNALLLGDSALYLCASTMTAGARVNTEAFFGQGTRLTVV.

V is TRBV6-5 and J is TRBJ2-5; D perhaps matches TRBD1 (6 bases). The tail of the sequence fits TRBJ2-7 better, so the J call may be wrong. The CDR3 covers 15 residues. Germline CDR1 reads MNHEY; CDR2 reads SVGAGI. DNA of the CDR3: TGTGCCAGCAGTATCGCCGGGACAACCACCTACGAGCAGTACTTC. Translated, it gives CASSIAGTTTYEQYF.

The V and J genes are TRBV7-9 and TRBJ1-4; a weak D match, TRBD1 (6 bases). CDR3 size: 12 residues. Trimming took off 5 bases at V and 8 bases at J, with 9 bases between the two ends. In germline, CDR1 is SEHNR, CDR2 FQNEAQ (reference sequence). CDR3 loop: CASSAQGEKLFF. CDR3 sequence (DNA): TGTGCCAGCAGCGCTCAGGGGGAAAAACTGTTTTTT.

The V gene is TRBV6-5, the J gene TRBJ1-1; D remains unclear. Germline V gene sequence: CDR1 MNHEY, CDR2 SVGAGI. The CDR3 length is 11 residues. Trimming took 8 bases from V and 0 from J, leaving 4 bases between them. CDR3 nucleotides: TGTGCCAGCCTAGTGAACACTGAAGCTTTCTTT. This gives the protein CASLVNTEAFF.